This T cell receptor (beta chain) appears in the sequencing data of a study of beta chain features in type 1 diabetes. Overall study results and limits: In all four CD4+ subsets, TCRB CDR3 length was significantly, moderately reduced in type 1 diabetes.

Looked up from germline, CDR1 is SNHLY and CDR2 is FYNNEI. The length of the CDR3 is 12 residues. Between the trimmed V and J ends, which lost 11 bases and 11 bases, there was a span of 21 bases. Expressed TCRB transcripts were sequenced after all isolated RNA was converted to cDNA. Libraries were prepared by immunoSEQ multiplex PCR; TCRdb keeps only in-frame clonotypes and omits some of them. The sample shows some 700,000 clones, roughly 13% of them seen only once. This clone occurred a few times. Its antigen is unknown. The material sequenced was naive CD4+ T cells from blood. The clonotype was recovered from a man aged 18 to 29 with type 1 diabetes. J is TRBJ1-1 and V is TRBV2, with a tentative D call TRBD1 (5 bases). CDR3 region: CASLQDPTRAFF. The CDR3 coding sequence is TGTGCCTCATTACAGGACCCCACTCGGGCTTTCTTT.